The present TCR beta chain was sequenced within a study of T cell changes during pregnancy in multiple sclerosis. This clone appeared a single time. This CDR3 contains 13 residues. Germline-derived CDR1 and CDR2 are SGDLS and YYNGEE. The V and J ends lost 3 bases and 4 bases respectively, with 10 bases between them. The data were produced by immunoSEQ multiplex PCR, yet TCRdb's version contains in-frame clones alone and is incomplete. Of over 45,000 clones listed, over 90% were seen once; the top ten hold roughly 2.6%. Source: CD8+ T cells from peripheral blood mononuclear cells, taken in the third trimester of pregnancy. This receptor was identified in a female donor with multiple sclerosis, enrolled in a pregnancy study. The J gene is TRBJ2-5, the V gene TRBV9; D might be TRBD1 (6 bases). CDR3 protein: CASSAQGRETQYF. The CDR3, as DNA: TGTGCCAGCAGCGCACAGGGCCGAGAGACCCAGTACTTC.